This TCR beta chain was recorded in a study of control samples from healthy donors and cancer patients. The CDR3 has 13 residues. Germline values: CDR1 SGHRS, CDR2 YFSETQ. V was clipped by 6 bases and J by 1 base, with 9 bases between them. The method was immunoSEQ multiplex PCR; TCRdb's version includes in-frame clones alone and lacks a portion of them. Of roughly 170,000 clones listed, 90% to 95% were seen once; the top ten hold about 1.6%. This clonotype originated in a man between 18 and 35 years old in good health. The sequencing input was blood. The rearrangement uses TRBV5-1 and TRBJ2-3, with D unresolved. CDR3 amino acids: CASNRPGTDTQYF. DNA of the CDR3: TGCGCCAGCAATAGGCCCGGCACAGATACGCAGTATTTT.